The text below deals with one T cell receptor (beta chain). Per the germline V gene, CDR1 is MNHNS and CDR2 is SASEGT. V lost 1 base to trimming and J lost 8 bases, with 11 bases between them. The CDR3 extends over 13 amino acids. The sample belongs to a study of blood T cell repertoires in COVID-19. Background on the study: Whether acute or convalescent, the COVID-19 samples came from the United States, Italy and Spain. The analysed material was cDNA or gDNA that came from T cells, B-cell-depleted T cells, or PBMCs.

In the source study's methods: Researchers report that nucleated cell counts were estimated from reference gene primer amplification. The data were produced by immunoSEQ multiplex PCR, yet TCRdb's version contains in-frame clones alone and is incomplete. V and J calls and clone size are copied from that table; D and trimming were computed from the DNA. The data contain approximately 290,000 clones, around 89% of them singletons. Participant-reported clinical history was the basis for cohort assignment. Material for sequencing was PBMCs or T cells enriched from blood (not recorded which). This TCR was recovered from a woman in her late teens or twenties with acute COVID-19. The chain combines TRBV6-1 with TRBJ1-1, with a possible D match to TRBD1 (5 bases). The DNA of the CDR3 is TGTGCCAGCAGTGAAGGGGGCCATTCCGAAGCTTTCTTT. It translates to CASSEGGHSEAFF.